This TCR beta chain was observed in a study of blood T cell repertoires in COVID-19. Study overall: The samples span acute and convalescent COVID-19 from the United States, Italy and Spain. Sources were T cells, B-cell-depleted T cells, or PBMCs; the material itself was cDNA or gDNA.

The CDR3 totals 16 residues. Trimming cost V 0 bases and J 4 bases; bases outside gene matches: 5. Germline CDR1 and CDR2: LGHNA and YSLEER. As originally analysed: Nucleated cell counts were estimated from reference gene primer amplification. The table came from immunoSEQ multiplex PCR; TCRdb's copy has only in-frame clones and leaves some out. V, J and clone size are those of that table, while D and trimming were read from the DNA. Seen here are 25,000 to 30,000 clones, over 75% observed once, and the top ten hold about 26%. The clonotype originates from a human donor in a cohort sampled during active COVID-19. Source material: peripheral blood. The V call is TRBV4-3, the J call TRBJ2-3; 9 positions agree with TRBD2. The CDR3 DNA is TGCGCCAGCAGCCAAGATGAGCGGGGGGCCCCAGATACGCAGTATTTT. Residues: CASSQDERGAPDTQYF.